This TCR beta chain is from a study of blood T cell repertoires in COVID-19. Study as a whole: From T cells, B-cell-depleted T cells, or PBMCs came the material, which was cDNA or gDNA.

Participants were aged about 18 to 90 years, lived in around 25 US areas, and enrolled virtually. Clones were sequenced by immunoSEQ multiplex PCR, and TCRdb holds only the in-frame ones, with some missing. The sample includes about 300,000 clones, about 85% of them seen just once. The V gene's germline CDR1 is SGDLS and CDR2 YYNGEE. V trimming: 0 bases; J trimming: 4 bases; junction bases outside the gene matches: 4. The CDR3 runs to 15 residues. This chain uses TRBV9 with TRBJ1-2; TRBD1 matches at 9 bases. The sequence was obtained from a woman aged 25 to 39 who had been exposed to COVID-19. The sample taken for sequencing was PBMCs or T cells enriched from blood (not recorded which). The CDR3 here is CASSVEGTGIYGYTF. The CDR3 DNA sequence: TGTGCCAGCAGCGTAGAGGGGACAGGGATCTATGGCTACACCTTC.